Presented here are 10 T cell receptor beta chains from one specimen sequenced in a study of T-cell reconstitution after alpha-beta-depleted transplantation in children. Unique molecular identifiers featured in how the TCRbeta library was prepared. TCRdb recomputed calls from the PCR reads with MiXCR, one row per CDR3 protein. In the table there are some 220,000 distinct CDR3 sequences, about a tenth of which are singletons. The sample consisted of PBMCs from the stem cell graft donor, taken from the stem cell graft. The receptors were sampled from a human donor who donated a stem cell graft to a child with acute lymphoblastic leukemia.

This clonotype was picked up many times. CDR3 sequence reads: CASSFRANYNEQFF. CDR3 DNA: TGCGCCAGCAGCTTCCGGGCGAACTACAATGAGCAGTTCTTC. The chain joins TRBV5-1 to TRBJ2-1; D gene ambiguous. V was trimmed by 2 bases and J by 3 bases, leaving 9 bases between them. The CDR3 covers 14 residues. Germline V gene data show CDR1 as SGHRS and CDR2 as YFSETQ.

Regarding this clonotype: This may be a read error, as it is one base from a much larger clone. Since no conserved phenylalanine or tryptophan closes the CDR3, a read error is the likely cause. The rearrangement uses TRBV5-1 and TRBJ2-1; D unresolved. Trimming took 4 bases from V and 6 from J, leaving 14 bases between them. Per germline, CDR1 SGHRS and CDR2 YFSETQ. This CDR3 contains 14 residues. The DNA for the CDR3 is TGCGCCAGCAGCATCACTTCTAAGGGCAATGAGCAGTTCTAC. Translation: CASSITSKGNEQFY.

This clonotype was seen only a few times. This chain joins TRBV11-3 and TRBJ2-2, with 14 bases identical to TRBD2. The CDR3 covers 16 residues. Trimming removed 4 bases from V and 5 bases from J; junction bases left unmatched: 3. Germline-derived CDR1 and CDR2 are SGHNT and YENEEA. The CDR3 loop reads CASSSTSGGGTGELFF. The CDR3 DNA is TGTGCCAGCAGCTCGACTAGCGGGGGGGGAACCGGGGAGCTGTTTTTT.

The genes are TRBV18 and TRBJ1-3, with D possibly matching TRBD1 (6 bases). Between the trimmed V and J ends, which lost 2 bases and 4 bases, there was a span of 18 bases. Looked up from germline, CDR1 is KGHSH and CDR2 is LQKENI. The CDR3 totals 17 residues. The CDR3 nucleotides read TGTGCCAGCTCACCAATGGCGCCAGGGGCATCAGGAAACACCATATATTTT. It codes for CASSPMAPGASGNTIYF.

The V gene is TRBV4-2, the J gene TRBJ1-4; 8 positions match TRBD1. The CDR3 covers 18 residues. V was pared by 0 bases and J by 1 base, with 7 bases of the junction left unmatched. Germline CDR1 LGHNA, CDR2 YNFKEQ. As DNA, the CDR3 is TGTGCCAGCAGCCAAGACATTAGAGGACAGGGAACTAATGAAAAACTGTTTTTT. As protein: CASSQDIRGQGTNEKLFF.

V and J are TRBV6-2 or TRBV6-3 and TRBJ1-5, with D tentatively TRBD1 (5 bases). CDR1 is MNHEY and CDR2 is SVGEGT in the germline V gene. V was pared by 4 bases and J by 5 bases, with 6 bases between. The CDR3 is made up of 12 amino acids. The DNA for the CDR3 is TGTGCCAGCAGTTCACAGGATCAGCCCCAGCATTTT. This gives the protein CASSSQDQPQHF.

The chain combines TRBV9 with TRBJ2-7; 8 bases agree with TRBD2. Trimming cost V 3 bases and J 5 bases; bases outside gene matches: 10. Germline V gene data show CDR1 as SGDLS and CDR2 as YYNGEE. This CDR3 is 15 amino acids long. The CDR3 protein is CASSGIAGSANEQYF. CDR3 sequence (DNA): TGTGCCAGCAGCGGCATAGCGGGGTCCGCGAACGAGCAGTACTTC.

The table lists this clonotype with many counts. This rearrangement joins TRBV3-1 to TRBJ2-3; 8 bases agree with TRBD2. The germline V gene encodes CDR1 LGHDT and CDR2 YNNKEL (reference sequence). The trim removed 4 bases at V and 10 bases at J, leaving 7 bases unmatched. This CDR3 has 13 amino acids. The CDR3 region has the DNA TGTGCCAGCAGCCGCACAGGACTAGCTCCGCAGTATTTT. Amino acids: CASSRTGLAPQYF.

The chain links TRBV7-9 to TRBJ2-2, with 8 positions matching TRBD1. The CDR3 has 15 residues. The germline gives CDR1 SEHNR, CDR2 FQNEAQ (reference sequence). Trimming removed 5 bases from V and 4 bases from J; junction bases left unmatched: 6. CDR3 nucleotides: TGTGCCAGCAGCCAGGGGGCCGACGTCACCGGGGAGCTGTTTTTT. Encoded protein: CASSQGADVTGELFF.

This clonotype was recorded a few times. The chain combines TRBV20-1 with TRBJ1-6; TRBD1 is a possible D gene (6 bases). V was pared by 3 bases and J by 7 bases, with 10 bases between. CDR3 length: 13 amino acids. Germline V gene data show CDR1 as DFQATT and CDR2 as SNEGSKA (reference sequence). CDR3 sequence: CSASRDTNSPLHF. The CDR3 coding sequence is TGCAGTGCTAGCCGGGACACGAATTCACCCCTCCACTTT.